These T cell receptor beta chains were read from a single sample in a study of blood T cell repertoires in COVID-19. TCRdb keeps only in-frame clones here, not all; method: immunoSEQ multiplex PCR. The table shows about 360,000 clones, with 70% to 90% occurring only once. Sequenced material: peripheral blood. Receptor source: a human donor in a cohort sampled during active COVID-19. Both conserved end residues are part of each CDR3. Fields, in order: V gene, J gene, D gene, CDR3 protein. The D gene is left open where the match is weak.

>TRBV2|TRBJ2-7|NA
CASSVNTGSPYEQYF
>TRBV9|TRBJ2-5|TRBD2
CASSVGAGGVQETQYF
>TRBV4-1|TRBJ2-3|TRBD2
CASQVVAGTTDTQYF
>TRBV9|TRBJ2-1|TRBD2
CASNPLAEDNNEQFF
>TRBV30|TRBJ1-3|NA
CAWSPGKLSSGNTIYF
>TRBV5-1|TRBJ1-3|NA
CASSLSLSSGNTIYF
>TRBV5-1|TRBJ2-2|TRBD1
CASSFTAGTGGRGGELFF
>TRBV7-9|TRBJ2-5|TRBD1
CASRQHGQDKETQYF
>TRBV5-1|TRBJ1-3|NA
CASSLAGGYSGNTIYF
>TRBV19|TRBJ1-4|NA
CASSPIKEANEKLFF
>TRBV5-1|TRBJ2-2|NA
CASSRLTGTGELFF
>TRBV9|TRBJ2-7|NA
CASSVRPDLGHPEF
>TRBV11-2|TRBJ1-4|NA
CASSLGQINEKLFF
>TRBV21-1|TRBJ1-1|NA
CASSRSYRELLDAFF
>TRBV30|TRBJ2-1|TRBD2
CAWSGGPGLANNEQFF
>TRBV10-1|TRBJ1-1|TRBD1
CASRTTGEGVNTEAFF
>TRBV5-4|TRBJ1-3|NA
CASSPPDRDDGNTIYF
>TRBV5-1|TRBJ2-3|NA
CASSFAQSTDTQYF
>TRBV28|TRBJ1-1|TRBD1
CASSLTGGGGEAFF
>TRBV9|TRBJ2-1|NA
CASSVVGSEGLNNEQFF
>TRBV12-3/TRBV12-4|TRBJ1-1|NA
CASSFRRAAEAFF
>TRBV15|TRBJ1-6|NA
CATRQAHNSPLHF